The present TCR beta chain was sequenced within a study of Tregs in tolerant kidney transplant recipients (dated by TCRdb to the late 2010s). For the study in its entirety: Transplants used related donors with nonmyeloablative bone marrow transplantation; mixed chimerism was transient in the human trials. The study applied TCRbeta sequencing to find donor-specific regulatory T cells before combined kidney and bone marrow transplantation and then followed those same cells after transplant. General conclusions and limits of the study: Because only a small number of patients were included, the study had limitations, and the results will need to be validated in larger populations as well as under other immunosuppression protocols. Donor-specific Treg expansion was found to exceed global Treg expansion in tolerant patients, suggesting antigen-driven rather than nonspecific expansion. PCR primers changed over time for some patients, so nucleotide-level comparison across those patients' samples was not possible. Biological reproducibility was not directly addressed, though technical replication error appeared minimal. Expanding Tregs with activated donor B cells appeared to identify the most biologically relevant and donor-specific TCRbeta repertoire.

Genomic DNA was extracted from sorted cells with the QIAGEN DNeasy Blood and Tissue Kit for TCRbeta CDR3 sequencing. Through immunoSEQ, high-throughput TCRbeta CDR3 sequencing was done commercially, including PCR amplification with internal controls and bias correction. Regarding the original processing steps: Unique productive TCRbeta sequences were defined by CDR3 nucleotide sequence where primers matched, and otherwise by CDR3 amino acid sequence together with Vbeta and Jbeta genes. To correct sorting error, sequences shared between sorted populations at a frequency ratio of 2:1 or less were removed; the rest were assigned to the higher population. Donor-reactive sequences were defined as at least 5-fold expanded in CFSE-low cells versus unstimulated cells, with frequency of at least 0.01% in CFSE-low cells. Repertoire divergence was quantified by Jensen-Shannon divergence calculated from the top 100 TCRbeta sequences ranked by frequency. For any sample with multiple sequencing runs, sorting error was corrected in each run separately before the runs were pooled. The table was pulled from immuneACCESS by TCRdb, which kept in-frame rearrangements only. Such tables lose some clones; where checked, under half of the loss comes from unresolved V genes, and the rest has no known cause. The V and J calls and clone size are taken from that table; D and trimming were inferred from the DNA. The sample profile shows 70,000 to 95,000 clones; approximately 90% of them were found once. The ten biggest clones cover 0.34% of the sample.

The time point label on this specimen signifies: blood sample drawn before combined kidney and bone marrow transplant. Unstimulated Tregs (CD4+CD25+CD127-), CD4+ non-Tregs (CD4+CD25-), CD4 and CD8 cells were FACS-sorted from thawed PBMCs. Prior to Treg sorting, thawed PBMCs were rested overnight at 37 degrees C with around 210 IU/ml IL-2. Several combined kidney and bone marrow transplant recipients from the ITN036ST trial were included as patients, and samples were available only from these trial subjects. Healthy control blood was separated into PBMCs by Ficoll density gradient and cryopreserved, and patient PBMCs were collected both before and after transplant. This clone was picked up a small number of times. What antigen it recognizes has not been identified. No base-level quality is on record; no much larger clone is a single base apart. The receptor's source is a human donor who received a combined kidney and bone marrow transplant. Source: Tregs from blood, taken before the transplant.

The sequence in DNA is TGTGCCAGCAGCTTTGGGCGGGAAGAGACCCAGTACTTC. Its protein reads: CASSFGREETQYF. Here the chain combines TRBV5-4 and TRBJ2-5, with TRBD2 tentatively as D gene (5 bases match). V was cut back by 2 bases and J by 3 bases, leaving a gap of 8 bases between them. The germline V gene (reference sequence) supplies CDR1 SGHNT and CDR2 YYREEE. Taken from cysteine to phenylalanine, the CDR3 has 13 residues. Only the CDR3 part of the read is kept: 39 bases, read in frame from the first base.